This T cell receptor (beta chain) was found in a study of cytomegalovirus exposure and HLA in healthy donors. Study observations and caveats: The study put 150 or so TCR beta chains on its list as cytomegalovirus-associated. Presence/absence analyses assumed roughly uniform sequencing depth across donors. Later work found most CMV-associated TCR beta chains apparently HLA-restricted. Versus the roughly 640-donor mean, an Asian-associated ancestry cluster reportedly showed fewer N-insertions in a later analysis.

The PCR ran on 60 Vbeta and 13 Jbeta primers. Repertoires were generated with immunoSEQ multiplex PCR, while TCRdb's copy carries only in-frame clones and drops some. The table for this sample gives fewer than 200,000 clones. Note on this clone: Its specificity is unknown.

V dropped 5 bases and J dropped 4; count of bases not matched to a gene: 13. Germline V lookup: CDR1 MNHEY, CDR2 SMNVEV (reference sequence). The CDR3 contains 16 residues. Material: PBMCs. The origin of this receptor is a woman aged 60 to 75 in good health and CMV-seronegative. V gene TRBV27 combines with J gene TRBJ2-7; 8 bases are a match to TRBD1. The CDR3, as DNA: TGTGCCAGCAGTCTAATTGGGGGCAGACAGGGGTACGAGCAGTACTTC. Protein sequence: CASSLIGGRQGYEQYF.